This entry describes one TCR beta chain. This sample was included in a study of T cells in Graves' hyperthyroidism and ophthalmopathy. Study at large: Any treatment followed the collection of peripheral blood at initial diagnosis.

The CDR3 totals 14 residues. Germline V gene sequence: CDR1 KGHDR, CDR2 SFDVKD. J lost 6 bases, V lost 6 bases, and 5 bases had no gene match. RNA transcripts provided the source from which TCR beta CDR3 regions were amplified. HTBI primers were the set used in a first-round RT-PCR of the TCR CDR3. TCRdb processed the multiplex PCR reads anew with MiXCR; each CDR3 protein has one entry. Found here are 500,000 to 650,000 distinct CDR3 sequences, 15% to 20% of them singletons; the top ten hold roughly 50%. The clonotype comes from a man between 40 and 49 years old with Graves' ophthalmopathy. This chain links TRBV24-1 with TRBJ2-1; 9 bases agree with TRBD2. The sample taken for sequencing was blood. The CDR3 DNA sequence: TGTGCCACCAGTCGGCGGGAGGGCCCCAATGAGCAGTTCTTC. Amino acid sequence: CATSRREGPNEQFF.